This TCR beta chain was sequenced in a study of cytotoxic CD8 clonotypes in ibrutinib-treated CLL. Using immunoSEQ multiplex PCR, the repertoire was profiled, and TCRdb retains in-frame clones only, with some absent. Of about 130,000 clones in the sample, 79% were seen once. Germline V gene lookup returns CDR1 MNHEY and CDR2 SMNVEV (reference sequence). V shed 3 bases and J shed 5 bases, with 10 bases lying between them. The CDR3 is 13 amino acids. The gene calls are TRBV27 and TRBJ1-2; D ambiguous. Sequenced here: PBMCs, sampled after 12 months of ibrutinib treatment. This sequence originates from a human donor with chronic lymphocytic leukemia. The CDR3 loop is CASSFYRGYGYTF. CDR3 DNA sequence: TGTGCCAGCAGTTTTTACAGAGGTTATGGCTACACCTTC.